The 24 T cell receptor beta chains given below trace back to one sample, sequenced in a study of shared clonotypes between healthy human individuals. In the naive CD8 group, cells lacked CD45RO and were positively selected for CCR7, so terminally differentiated effector memory CD45RA+ cells were left out. Sequencing was performed with immunoSEQ multiplex PCR; in TCRdb, only in-frame clones are kept and a portion is missing. In the table there are 500,000 to 700,000 clones, about 95% of which are singletons. Sequencing was performed on naive CD8+ T cells sorted from blood. These receptor sequences come from a woman aged 30 to 39 in good health.

The gene calls are TRBV7-9 and TRBJ2-7, with a possible D match to TRBD1 (5 bases). This CDR3 is built from 15 residues. Trimming left V 5 bases short and J 3 bases short, with 17 bases between. Germline V lookup: CDR1 SEHNR, CDR2 FQNEAQ (reference sequence). The CDR3, as DNA: TGTGCCAGCAGCACACCGACCGCAAGGGGCTACGAGCAGTACTTC. This translates into CASSTPTARGYEQYF.

CDR3 sequence reads: CASSFGAGEQYF. The CDR3 nucleotides read TGTGCCAGCAGCTTTGGTGCTGGAGAGCAGTACTTC. The chain joins TRBV5-4 to TRBJ2-7, with D hard to call. There are 12 residues in the CDR3. The germline V gene encodes CDR1 SGHNT and CDR2 YYREEE (reference sequence). The V gene lost 2 bases and the J gene lost 7 bases, with 10 bases spanning the gap.

The rearrangement joins TRBV28 to TRBJ1-1; 9 positions agree with TRBD1. Germline loops: CDR1 MDHEN, CDR2 SYDVKM. The CDR3 is made up of 16 amino acids. The trim removed 8 bases at V and 5 bases at J, leaving 15 bases unmatched. The DNA for the CDR3 is TGTGCCAGCGGGGCCGGGACAGGGATCTCCCGGACTGAAGCTTTCTTT. This encodes CASGAGTGISRTEAFF.

This sequence joins TRBV7-9 and TRBJ1-2; 8 positions match TRBD1. Germline assignment: CDR1 SEHNR and CDR2 FQNEAQ (reference sequence). The V and J ends lost 5 bases and 4 bases, in that order; junction bases with no gene match: 12. The CDR3 is 16 residues long. CDR3 DNA sequence: TGTGCCAGCAGCCCGTCCCGGACAGGGTGGGCCTATGGCTACACCTTC. Protein sequence: CASSPSRTGWAYGYTF.

CDR3 bases: TGTGCCAGTAGTCGGACGCTCACATCGGGGGCTAATGAAAAACTGTTTTTT. It translates to CASSRTLTSGANEKLFF. This chain uses TRBV19 with TRBJ1-4; a possible D gene is TRBD1 (5 bases). Germline CDR1 and CDR2: LNHDA and SQIVND (reference sequence). V was clipped by 5 bases and J by 3 bases, with 19 bases between them. The CDR3 loop spans 17 amino acids. Drawing the rest from reference TRBV19 and TRBJ1-4, the complete variable domain is DGGITQSPKYLFRKEGQNVTLSCEQNLNHDAMYWYRQDPGQGLRLIYYSQIVNDFQKGDIAEGYSVSREKKESFPLTVTSAQKNPTAFYLCASSRTLTSGANEKLFFGSGTQLSVL.

The CDR3: CASSLTGASYEQYF. In DNA form, the CDR3 reads TGTGCCAGCAGCTTGACGGGAGCGAGCTACGAGCAGTACTTC. The chain employs TRBV5-4 and TRBJ2-7, with D perhaps TRBD2 (6 bases). The length of the CDR3 is 14 residues. V was shortened by 1 base and J by 3 bases, with 11 bases between the two germline ends. CDR1 and CDR2 from the germline V gene are SGHNT and YYREEE (reference sequence).

This chain connects TRBV27 to TRBJ1-1; 7 nucleotides align to TRBD1. Germline loops: CDR1 MNHEY, CDR2 SMNVEV (reference sequence). The CDR3 is 14 residues long. Unmatched junction bases numbered 9, after V lost 4 bases and J lost 7 bases. CDR3: CASSYTGARSEAFF. CDR3 coding DNA: TGTGCCAGCAGTTATACAGGGGCTCGGAGTGAAGCTTTCTTT.

The chain has TRBV9 and TRBJ2-4; D is ambiguous. CDR1 and CDR2 from the germline V gene are SGDLS and YYNGEE. The ends were cut back, 3 bases at V and 3 bases at J, with 7 bases in the middle. The CDR3 runs to 13 residues. CDR3 protein: CASSGSSKNIQYF. The CDR3 DNA reads TGTGCCAGCAGCGGGTCAAGCAAAAACATTCAGTACTTC.

The chain carries TRBV5-1 and TRBJ2-7; D is perhaps TRBD2 (5 bases). The CDR3 totals 13 residues. Germline values: CDR1 SGHRS, CDR2 YFSETQ. V was clipped by 4 bases and J by 1 base, with 9 bases between them. The CDR3 loop reads CASSVGVSYEQYF. CDR3 nucleotides: TGCGCCAGCAGCGTCGGGGTTTCCTACGAGCAGTACTTC. Full variable domain (outside the CDR3, taken from reference TRBV5-1 and TRBJ2-7): KAGVTQTPRYLIKTRGQQVTLSCSPISGHRSVSWYQQTPGQGLQFLFEYFSETQRNKGNFPGRFSGRQFSNSRSEMNVSTLELGDSALYLCASSVGVSYEQYFGPGTRLTVT.

CDR3 DNA: TGTGCCAGCAGTTTTCTAAGATACGGGACAGTTATCACAGATACGCAGTATTTT. This sequence encodes CASSFLRYGTVITDTQYF. V gene TRBV27 combines with J gene TRBJ2-3; 7 bases agree with TRBD1. V shed 3 bases and J 2 bases; nucleotides not matched to a gene: 14. There are 18 residues in the CDR3. CDR1 and CDR2 from the germline V gene are MNHEY and SMNVEV (reference sequence).

This chain links TRBV6-5 with TRBJ2-7; the match to TRBD2 covers 9 bases. The germline V gene encodes CDR1 MNHEY and CDR2 SVGAGI. The V and J ends lost 2 bases and 4 bases, in that order; junction bases with no gene match: 6. The CDR3 covers 15 residues. The CDR3 loop reads CASSYRASGIYEQYF. Here the CDR3 DNA reads TGTGCCAGCAGTTACCGGGCTAGCGGGATTTACGAGCAGTACTTC.

This clone was seen just once. The rearrangement links TRBV4-1 to TRBJ2-7, with D perhaps matching TRBD1 (6 bases). CDR3 length equals 15 residues. Germline values: CDR1 MGHRA, CDR2 YSYEKL. V lost 6 bases and J 1 base, leaving 16 bases between the germline ends. The CDR3 region has the DNA TGCGCCAGCAGTCAGGGGACGGACTGGTCCTACGAGCAGTACTTC. This translates into CASSQGTDWSYEQYF.

The genes are TRBV4-1 and TRBJ2-7, with D possibly matching TRBD1 (5 bases). This CDR3 spans 15 amino acids. Trimming cost V 0 bases and J 3 bases, with 12 bases left between them. Germline V gives CDR1 MGHRA, CDR2 YSYEKL. The CDR3 DNA reads as TGCGCCAGCAGCCAAGATCTAAGGGGTCTCTACGAGCAGTACTTC. As protein: CASSQDLRGLYEQYF.

The rearrangement uses TRBV13 and TRBJ1-4; D call uncertain. The V gene lost 5 bases and the J gene lost 12 bases, with 13 bases spanning the gap. The germline gives CDR1 PRHDT, CDR2 FYEKMQ (reference sequence). This CDR3 region has 12 residues. The CDR3 DNA follows: TGTGCCAGCAGCCGGGGTCTCGATCAACTGTTTTTT. It codes for CASSRGLDQLFF.

The V gene is TRBV28, the J gene TRBJ1-5; no definite D call. Germline V gives CDR1 MDHEN, CDR2 SYDVKM. The CDR3 has 13 residues. Trimming took 10 bases from V and 1 from J, leaving 11 bases between them. The CDR3 is CATGRQSNQPQHF. CDR3 nucleotide sequence: TGTGCCACCGGACGGCAAAGCAATCAGCCCCAGCATTTT.

The V call is TRBV27, the J call TRBJ2-2; either TRBD1 or TRBD2 may fit D (5 bases each). Germline values: CDR1 MNHEY, CDR2 SMNVEV (reference sequence). This CDR3 has 15 amino acids. Trimming removed 4 bases at V and 4 bases at J, with 13 bases between. The CDR3 nucleotides are TGTGCCAGCAGTTCGAGGGACGGGTCCACCGGGGAGCTGTTTTTT. Translating gives CASSSRDGSTGELFF.

The chain employs TRBV7-9 and TRBJ1-1; perhaps TRBD1 as D (6 bases). CDR3 length equals 15 residues. V was pared by 5 bases and J by 1 base, with 14 bases between. CDR1 is SEHNR and CDR2 is FQNEAQ in the germline V gene (reference sequence). Here the CDR3 reads CASSPGGAPNTEAFF. In nucleotides, the CDR3 is TGTGCCAGCAGCCCCGGGGGGGCCCCGAACACTGAAGCTTTCTTT.

V is TRBV6-5 and J is TRBJ1-2; TRBD1 agrees at 7 bases. The germline V gene encodes CDR1 MNHEY and CDR2 SVGAGI. J was trimmed by 5 bases and V by 5 bases; bases with no gene match: 11. The CDR3 sequence is 15 residues long. The chain's CDR3 is CASSQARTGFYGYTF. Written as DNA, the CDR3 is TGTGCCAGCAGTCAGGCCCGGACAGGCTTTTATGGCTACACCTTC.

The chain links TRBV2 to TRBJ2-1; D is perhaps TRBD2 (6 bases). The V gene lost 0 bases and the J gene lost 3 bases, with 12 bases spanning the gap. The CDR3 has 16 residues. From germline, CDR1 is SNHLY and CDR2 FYNNEI. The chain's CDR3 is CASSEAWRDNYNEQFF. The CDR3 coding sequence is TGTGCCAGCAGTGAAGCATGGCGGGATAACTACAATGAGCAGTTCTTC.

The chain recombines TRBV7-6 with TRBJ2-5; D is ambiguous. The closer fit of TRBJ2-7 to the DNA end suggests the J call may be wrong. The CDR3 is 13 residues long. The germline CDR1 and CDR2 sequences are SGHVS and FNYEAQ. This chain's CDR3 is CASSLDNTYEQYF. Here the CDR3 DNA reads TGTGCCAGCAGCTTAGACAACACCTACGAGCAGTACTTC.

The rearrangement uses TRBV18 and TRBJ2-7; 11 bases line up with TRBD2. V lost 3 bases and J lost 4; bases outside the gene matches: 8. Per the germline V gene, CDR1 is KGHSH and CDR2 is LQKENI. CDR3 length equals 16 residues. Here the CDR3 reads CASSPPGLAASYEQYF. DNA for the CDR3: TGTGCCAGCTCACCCCCGGGACTAGCGGCAAGTTACGAGCAGTACTTC.

The chain is built from TRBV2 and TRBJ2-1; D call uncertain. V lost 11 bases to trimming and J lost 2 bases, with 13 bases between them. Germline-derived CDR1 and CDR2 are SNHLY and FYNNEI. The length of the CDR3 is 13 residues. The CDR3 sequence: CALTRAAYNEQFF. The CDR3 DNA reads as TGTGCCCTTACCCGGGCCGCCTACAATGAGCAGTTCTTC.

The chain recombines TRBV2 with TRBJ1-3, with TRBD1 as a possible D gene (5 bases). Germline-derived CDR1 and CDR2 are SNHLY and FYNNEI. The CDR3 length is 16 residues. Trimming took off 3 bases at V and 0 bases at J, with 12 bases between the two ends. The CDR3, as DNA: TGTGCCAGCAGTGACCCTAGACAGCTCTCTGGAAACACCATATATTTT. It yields the protein CASSDPRQLSGNTIYF.

V and J are TRBV28 and TRBJ2-7; D gene ambiguous. Germline CDR1 MDHEN, CDR2 SYDVKM. V lost 6 bases, J lost 0 bases, and 15 bases lay in between. This CDR3 has 15 amino acids. The CDR3 nucleotides are TGTGCCAGCAGCCCTCGCCGGGCGGTCTCCTACGAGCAGTACTTC. Encoded protein: CASSPRRAVSYEQYF.